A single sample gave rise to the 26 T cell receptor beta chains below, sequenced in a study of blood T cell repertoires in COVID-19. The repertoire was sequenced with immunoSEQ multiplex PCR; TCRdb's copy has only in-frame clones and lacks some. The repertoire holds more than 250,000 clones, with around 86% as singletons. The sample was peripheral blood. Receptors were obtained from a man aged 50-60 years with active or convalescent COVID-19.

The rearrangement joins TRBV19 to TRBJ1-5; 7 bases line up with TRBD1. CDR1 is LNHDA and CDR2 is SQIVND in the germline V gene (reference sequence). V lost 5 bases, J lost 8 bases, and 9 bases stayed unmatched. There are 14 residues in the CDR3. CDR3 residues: CASSSRQGREPQHF. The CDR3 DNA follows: TGTGCCAGTAGTTCCCGACAGGGACGGGAGCCCCAGCATTTT.

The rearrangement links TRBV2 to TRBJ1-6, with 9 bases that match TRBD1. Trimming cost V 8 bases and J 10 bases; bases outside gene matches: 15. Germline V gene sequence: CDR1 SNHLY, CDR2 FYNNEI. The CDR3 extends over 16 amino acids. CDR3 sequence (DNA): TGTGCCAGCCAGTTTACAGGGGGCATAGGAGAATCACCCCTCCACTTT. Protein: CASQFTGGIGESPLHF.

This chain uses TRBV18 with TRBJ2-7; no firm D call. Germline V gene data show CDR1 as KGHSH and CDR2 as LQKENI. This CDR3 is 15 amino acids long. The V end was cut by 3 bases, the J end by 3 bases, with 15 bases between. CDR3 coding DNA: TGTGCCAGCTCACCCGGCGGCGGTGCCTTCTACGAGCAGTACTTC. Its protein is CASSPGGGAFYEQYF.

The CDR3 region has the DNA TGCGCCAGCAGCTCGGGAACCTCTGGGGCCAACGTCCTGACTTTC. This sequence encodes CASSSGTSGANVLTF. The V gene is TRBV5-1, the J gene TRBJ2-6; a possible D gene is TRBD2 (5 bases). This CDR3 has 15 residues. V dropped 3 bases and J dropped 0 bases, with 7 bases sitting between them. Germline CDR1 and CDR2: SGHRS and YFSETQ.

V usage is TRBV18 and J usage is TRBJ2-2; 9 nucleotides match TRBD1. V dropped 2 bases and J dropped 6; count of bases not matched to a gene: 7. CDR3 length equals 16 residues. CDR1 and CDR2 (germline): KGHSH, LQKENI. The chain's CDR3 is CASSPDQQGASGELFF. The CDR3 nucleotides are TGTGCCAGCTCACCAGATCAACAGGGGGCGTCCGGGGAGCTGTTTTTT.

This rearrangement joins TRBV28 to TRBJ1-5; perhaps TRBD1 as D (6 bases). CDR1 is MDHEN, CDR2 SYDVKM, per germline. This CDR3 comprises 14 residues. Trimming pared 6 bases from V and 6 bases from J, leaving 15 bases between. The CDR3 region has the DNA TGTGCCAGCAGCGCACTCAGCAGGGGTCAGCCCCAGCATTTT. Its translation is CASSALSRGQPQHF.

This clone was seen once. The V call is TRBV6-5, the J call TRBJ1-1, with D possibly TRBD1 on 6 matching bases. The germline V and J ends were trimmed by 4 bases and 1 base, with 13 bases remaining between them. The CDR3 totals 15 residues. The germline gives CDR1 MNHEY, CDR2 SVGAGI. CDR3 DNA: TGTGCCAGCAGTTGGACAGCTCCTAAGAACACTGAAGCTTTCTTT. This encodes CASSWTAPKNTEAFF.

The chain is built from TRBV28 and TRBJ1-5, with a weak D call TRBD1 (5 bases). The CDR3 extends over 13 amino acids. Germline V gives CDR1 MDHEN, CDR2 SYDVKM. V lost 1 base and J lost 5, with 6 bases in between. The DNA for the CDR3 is TGTGCCAGCAGTTTATCAGGGCATCAGCCCCAGCATTTT. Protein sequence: CASSLSGHQPQHF.

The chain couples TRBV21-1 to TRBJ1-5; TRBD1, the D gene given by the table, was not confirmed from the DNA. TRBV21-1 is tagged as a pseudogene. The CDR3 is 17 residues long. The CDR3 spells CASSKAHDRQILQPQHF. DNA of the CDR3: TGTGCCAGCAGCAAAGCGCATGACAGACAAATACTTCAGCCCCAGCATTTT.

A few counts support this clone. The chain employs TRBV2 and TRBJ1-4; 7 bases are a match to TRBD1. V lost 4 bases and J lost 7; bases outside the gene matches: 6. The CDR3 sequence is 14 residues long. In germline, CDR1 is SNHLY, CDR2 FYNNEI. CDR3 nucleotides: TGTGCCAGCAGTGGACAGGGTGATGCTGAAAAACTGTTTTTT. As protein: CASSGQGDAEKLFF. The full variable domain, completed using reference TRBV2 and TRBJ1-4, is EPEVTQTPSHQVTQMGQEVILRCVPISNHLYFYWYRQILGQKVEFLVSFYNNEISEKSEIFDDQFSVERPDGSNFTLKIRSTKLEDSAMYFCASSGQGDAEKLFFGSGTQLSVL.

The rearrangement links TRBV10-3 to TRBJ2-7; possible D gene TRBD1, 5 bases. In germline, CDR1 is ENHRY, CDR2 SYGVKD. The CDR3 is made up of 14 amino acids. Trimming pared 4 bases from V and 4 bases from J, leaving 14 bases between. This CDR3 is CAISAGSGRYEQYF. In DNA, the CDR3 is TGTGCCATCAGTGCTGGGTCAGGGCGGTACGAGCAGTACTTC.

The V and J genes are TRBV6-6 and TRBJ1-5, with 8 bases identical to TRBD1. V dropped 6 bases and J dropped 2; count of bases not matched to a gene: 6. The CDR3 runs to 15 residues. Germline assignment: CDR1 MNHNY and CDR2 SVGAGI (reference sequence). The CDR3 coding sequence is TGTGCCAGCAGCCCGGACAGGGTAGGCAATCAGCCCCAGCATTTT. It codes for CASSPDRVGNQPQHF.

CDR3 region: CASSLGRGDSNQPQHF. The CDR3, as DNA: TGTGCCAGCAGCTTGGGCAGGGGGGATAGCAATCAGCCCCAGCATTTT. The gene calls are TRBV5-6 and TRBJ1-5, with TRBD1 identical over 7 bases. The CDR3 consists of 16 residues. CDR1 and CDR2 (germline): SGHDT, YYEEEE. The junction had 3 bases not matched to a gene; V was cut back by 0 bases and J by 0 bases. Looking up the rest from reference TRBV5-6 and TRBJ1-5 gives the full variable domain: DAGVTQSPTHLIKTRGQQVTLRCSPKSGHDTVSWYQQALGQGPQFIFQYYEEEERQRGNFPDRFSGHQFPNYSSELNVNALLLGDSALYLCASSLGRGDSNQPQHFGDGTRLSIL.

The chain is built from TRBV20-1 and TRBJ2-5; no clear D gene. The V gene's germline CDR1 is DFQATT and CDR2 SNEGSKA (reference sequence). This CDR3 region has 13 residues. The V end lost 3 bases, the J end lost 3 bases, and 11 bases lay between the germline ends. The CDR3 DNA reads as TGCAGTGCTAGTATGGCCGGAGAAGAGACCCAGTACTTC. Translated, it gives CSASMAGEETQYF.

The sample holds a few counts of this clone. CDR3 loop: CASSRRWEGINYGYTF. CDR3 DNA sequence: TGTGCCAGCAGCCGCCGATGGGAGGGAATTAACTATGGCTACACCTTC. V gene TRBV5-5 combines with J gene TRBJ1-2; D is unresolved. V was pared by 4 bases and J by 1 base, with 17 bases between. This CDR3 has 16 amino acids. Looked up from germline, CDR1 is SGHKS and CDR2 is YYEKEE (reference sequence).

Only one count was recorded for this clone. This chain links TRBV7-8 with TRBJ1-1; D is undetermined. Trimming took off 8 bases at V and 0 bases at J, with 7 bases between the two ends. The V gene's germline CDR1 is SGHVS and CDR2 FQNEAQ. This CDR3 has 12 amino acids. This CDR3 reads CASRRVNTEAFF. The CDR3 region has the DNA TGTGCCAGCCGACGGGTGAACACTGAAGCTTTCTTT.

The CDR3 is CASSEALDRGTQPQHF. The CDR3 nucleotides are TGTGCCAGCAGTGAAGCGCTCGACAGGGGAACGCAGCCCCAGCATTTT. V and J are TRBV6-1 and TRBJ1-5; TRBD1 matches at 8 bases. This CDR3 contains 16 residues. The V segment lost 0 bases and the J segment 7 bases; nucleotides outside the gene matches: 8. The germline gives CDR1 MNHNS, CDR2 SASEGT.

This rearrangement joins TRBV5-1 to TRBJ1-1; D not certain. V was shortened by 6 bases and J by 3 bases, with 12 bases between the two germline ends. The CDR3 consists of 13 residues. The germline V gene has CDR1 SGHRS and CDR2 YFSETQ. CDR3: CASTTSGDTEAFF. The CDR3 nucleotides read TGCGCCAGCACCACCTCCGGGGACACTGAAGCTTTCTTT. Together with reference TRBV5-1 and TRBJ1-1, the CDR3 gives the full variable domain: KAGVTQTPRYLIKTRGQQVTLSCSPISGHRSVSWYQQTPGQGLQFLFEYFSETQRNKGNFPGRFSGRQFSNSRSEMNVSTLELGDSALYLCASTTSGDTEAFFGQGTRLTVV.

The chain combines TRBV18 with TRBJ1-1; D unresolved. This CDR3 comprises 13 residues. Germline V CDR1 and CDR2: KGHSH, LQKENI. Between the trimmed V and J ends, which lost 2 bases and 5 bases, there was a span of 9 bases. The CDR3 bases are TGTGCCAGCTCACCAGGGTCGCGGACTGAAGCTTTCTTT. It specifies CASSPGSRTEAFF.

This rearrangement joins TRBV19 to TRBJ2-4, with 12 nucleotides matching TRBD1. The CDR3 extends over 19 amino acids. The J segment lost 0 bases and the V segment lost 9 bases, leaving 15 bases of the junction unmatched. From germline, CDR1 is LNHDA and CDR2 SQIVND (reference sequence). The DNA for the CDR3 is TGTGCCAGCGATACGGGACAGGGGGCACACCGTATAGCCAAAAACATTCAGTACTTC. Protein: CASDTGQGAHRIAKNIQYF. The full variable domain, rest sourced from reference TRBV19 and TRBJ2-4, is DGGITQSPKYLFRKEGQNVTLSCEQNLNHDAMYWYRQDPGQGLRLIYYSQIVNDFQKGDIAEGYSVSREKKESFPLTVTSAQKNPTAFYLCASDTGQGAHRIAKNIQYFGAGTRLSVL.

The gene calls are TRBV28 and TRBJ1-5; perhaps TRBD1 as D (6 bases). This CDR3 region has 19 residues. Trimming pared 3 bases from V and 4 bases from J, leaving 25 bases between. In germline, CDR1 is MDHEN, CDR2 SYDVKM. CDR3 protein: CASSLSASREWQGNQPQHF. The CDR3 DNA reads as TGTGCCAGCAGTTTGAGTGCTAGCCGTGAGTGGCAGGGGAATCAGCCCCAGCATTTT.

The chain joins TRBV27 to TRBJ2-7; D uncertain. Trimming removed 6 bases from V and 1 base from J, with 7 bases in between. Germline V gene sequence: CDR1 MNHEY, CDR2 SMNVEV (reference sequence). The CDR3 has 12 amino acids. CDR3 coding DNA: TGTGCCAGCAGGTCCCTATCCTACGAGCAGTACTTC. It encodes CASRSLSYEQYF.

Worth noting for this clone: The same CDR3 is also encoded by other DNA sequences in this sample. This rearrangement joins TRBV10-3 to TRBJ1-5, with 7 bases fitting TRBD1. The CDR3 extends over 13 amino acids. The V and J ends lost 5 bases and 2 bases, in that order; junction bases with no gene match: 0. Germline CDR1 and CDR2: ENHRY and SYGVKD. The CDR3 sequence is CAISTGGNQPQHF. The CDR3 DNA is TGTGCCATCAGTACAGGGGGCAATCAGCCCCAGCATTTT.

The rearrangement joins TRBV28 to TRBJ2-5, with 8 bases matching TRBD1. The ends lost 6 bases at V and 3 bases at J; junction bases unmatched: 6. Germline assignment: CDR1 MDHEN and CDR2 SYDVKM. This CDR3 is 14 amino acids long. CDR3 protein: CASRWRQGKETQYF. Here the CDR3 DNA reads TGTGCCAGCAGATGGAGACAGGGGAAAGAGACCCAGTACTTC.

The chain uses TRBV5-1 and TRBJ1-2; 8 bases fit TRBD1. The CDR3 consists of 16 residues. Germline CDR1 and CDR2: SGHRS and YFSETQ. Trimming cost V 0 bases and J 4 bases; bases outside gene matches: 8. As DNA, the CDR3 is TGCGCCAGCAGCTTGGCCGGGACAGGCTTGGGCTATGGCTACACCTTC. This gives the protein CASSLAGTGLGYGYTF.

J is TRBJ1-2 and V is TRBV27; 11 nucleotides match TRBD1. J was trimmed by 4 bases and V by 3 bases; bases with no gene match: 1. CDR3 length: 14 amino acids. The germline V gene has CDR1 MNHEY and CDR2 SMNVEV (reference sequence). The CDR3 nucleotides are TGTGCCAGCAGTTTGGGGACAGGGGGCTATGGCTACACCTTC. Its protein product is CASSLGTGGYGYTF.